This T cell receptor (beta chain) originates from a study of blood T cell repertoires in COVID-19. The sample holds one count of this clone. Sequenced by immunoSEQ multiplex PCR; TCRdb stores in-frame clones only, minus some. The sample shows 25,000 or so clones, approximately 86% of them seen only once. This clonotype was sampled from a human donor with acute or convalescent COVID-19. The donor label of this sample is uncertain. The material sequenced was peripheral blood.

Here the CDR3 reads CASSLRGEAFF. In DNA form, the CDR3 reads TGTGCCAGCAGTCTCAGGGGAGAAGCTTTCTTT. The chain uses TRBV2 and TRBJ1-1, with D perhaps matching TRBD1 (6 bases). This CDR3 region has 11 residues. Trimming shortened V by 5 bases and J by 8 bases, and 9 bases separated the two germline ends. Germline V gives CDR1 SNHLY, CDR2 FYNNEI.